Listed below are T cell receptor beta chains from one sample, sequenced in a study of CD8+ T cells in alopecia areata. Using immunoSEQ multiplex PCR, the repertoire was profiled, and TCRdb retains in-frame clones only, with some absent. The table has around 50,000 clones, around 97% seen once. The material was CD8+ T cells sorted from blood, obtained at week 0. These receptors all come from a human donor with alopecia areata. The CDR3 runs from the conserved cysteine through the conserved F or W. Fields, in order: D gene, V gene, clone size, J gene, CDR3 DNA, CDR3 protein. The D gene is left open where the match is weak. Not all rows give a size; the values are once, few, many and, for expanded clones, a class.

>TRBD2|TRBV5-4|-|TRBJ2-5
TGTGCCAGCAGCTTGGCATTTAGCGGGGCCTTAGAGACCCAGTACTTC
CASSLAFSGALETQYF
>TRBD2|TRBV11-2|-|TRBJ2-3
TGTGCCAGCAGCTCGCGACTAGCGGGGGGTACGGATACGCAGTATTTT
CASSSRLAGGTDTQYF
>TRBD1|TRBV13|-|TRBJ2-7
TGTGCCAGCAGCCCGGGACAGGGGAGGCACGAGCAGTACTTC
CASSPGQGRHEQYF
>TRBD2|TRBV2|-|TRBJ2-2
TGTGCCAGCACTCCTGGGCAGCGGGGGGGCGTCACCGGGGAGCTGTTTTTT
CASTPGQRGGVTGELFF
>TRBD1|TRBV10-3|-|TRBJ2-1
TGTGCCGTCAGAGACCGGGACAGGCCGTACAATGAGCAGTTCTTC
CAVRDRDRPYNEQFF
>TRBD1|TRBV6-1|-|TRBJ2-7
TGTGCCAGCTCTCCGGGACAGGGACACAACGAGCAGTACTTC
CASSPGQGHNEQYF
>-|TRBV5-1|-|TRBJ2-7
TGCGCCAGCAGCTTGGGTTTAGGGATAGCGATCGAGCAGTACTTC
CASSLGLGIAIEQYF
>TRBD2|TRBV4-2|-|TRBJ2-3
TGTGCCAGCAGCCAAGAAAGCGGGGGGTACACAGATACGCAGTATTTT
CASSQESGGYTDTQYF
>-|TRBV6-5|-|TRBJ2-5
TGTGCCAGCAGTTACTCGGGGCAGCCCCAAGAGACCCAGTACTTC
CASSYSGQPQETQYF
>-|TRBV19|-|TRBJ1-4
TGTGCCAGTAGTATTTTAACCGATTCGGACTCCACAGAGGAAAAACTGTTTTTT
CASSILTDSDSTEEKLFF
>TRBD2|TRBV4-1|-|TRBJ2-5
TGCGCCAGCAGCGCGTCTAGCGGGGGGGCAGAGACCCAGTACTTC
CASSASSGGAETQYF
>-|TRBV7-9|few|TRBJ2-1
TGTGCCAGCAGCGGACTACCGGAATCCTACAATGAGCAGTTCTTC
CASSGLPESYNEQFF
>TRBD2|TRBV29-1|-|TRBJ2-3
TGCAGCGCCACCTCACTAGCGGGGGGCCCAGATACGCAGTATTTT
CSATSLAGGPDTQYF
>-|TRBV4-1|-|TRBJ1-1
TGCGCCAGCAGCCAAGGGGCGGGAGGGGAGAACACTGAAGCTTTCTTT
CASSQGAGGENTEAFF
>TRBD1|TRBV5-4|-|TRBJ2-7
TGTGCCAGCAGCTTAACCGGGACAGGGGGCGACGAGCAGTACTTC
CASSLTGTGGDEQYF
>-|TRBV10-2|few|TRBJ2-5
TGCGCCAGCAGAAACTCGGCACAGTACCAAGAGACCCAGTACTTC
CASRNSAQYQETQYF
>TRBD1|TRBV5-1|-|TRBJ2-1
TGCGCCAGCAGCTCGGGACAGGGGTTACACAATGAGCAGTTCTTC
CASSSGQGLHNEQFF
>TRBD1|TRBV7-9|once|TRBJ2-7
TGTGCCAGCAGCCCGACAGGGGGCCACGAGCAGTACTTC
CASSPTGGHEQYF
>TRBD2|TRBV29-1|-|TRBJ2-7
TGCAGCGTTGCGAACCCGACAGGGACTAGCGCCGAGCAGTACTTC
CSVANPTGTSAEQYF
>TRBD1|TRBV29-1|once|TRBJ2-7
TGCAGCGGTGGACAGGGGGCGGGCGAGCAGTACTTC
CSGGQGAGEQYF
>TRBD1|TRBV11-3|-|TRBJ1-2
TGTGCCAGCAGCTCATGGACAGGGGATACCTATGGCTACACCTTC
CASSSWTGDTYGYTF
>TRBD1|TRBV30|-|TRBJ1-5
TGTGCCTGGAGTTCAGACAGGGAACAGCCCCAGCATTTT
CAWSSDREQPQHF
>-|TRBV10-2|-|TRBJ2-7
TGCGCCAGCAGTGAGAGAGGTAACGAGCAGTACTTC
CASSERGNEQYF
>-|TRBV15|-|TRBJ2-7
TGTGCCACCAGCAGAGACTCCTACGAGCAGTACTTC
CATSRDSYEQYF
>-|TRBV7-8|-|TRBJ2-1
TGTGCCAGCAGCTCCGGGACTGCATCCAACGAGCAGTTCTTC
CASSSGTASNEQFF
>-|TRBV18|-|TRBJ2-7
TGTGCCAGCTCACTATCTACTTCCTACGAGCAGTACTTC
CASSLSTSYEQYF
>TRBD1|TRBV7-9|-|TRBJ1-2
TGTGCCAGCAGCTTAGATGGGACAGGGGGAAATTTTAACTATGGCTACACCTTC
CASSLDGTGGNFNYGYTF
>-|TRBV15|-|TRBJ1-5
TGTGCCACCAGCAGTAGCGCGGGTAGCAATCAGCCCCAGCATTTT
CATSSSAGSNQPQHF
>-|TRBV9|-|TRBJ2-2
TGTGCCAGCAGCGGAGAACAGGGCAGTGAAGGAACCGGGGAGCTGTTTTTT
CASSGEQGSEGTGELFF
>-|TRBV7-9|-|TRBJ1-1
TGTGCCAGCAGCAGGGACTCCACTGAAGCTTTCTTT
CASSRDSTEAFF
>TRBD1|TRBV7-3|-|TRBJ2-1
TGTGCCAGCAGCTTATATGGGACAGGGGTCGAACTTATTGACAATGAGCAGTTCTTC
CASSLYGTGVELIDNEQFF
>-|TRBV29-1|-|TRBJ2-5
TGCAGCGTTGATTCCGACTTCCAGGAGACCCAGTACTTC
CSVDSDFQETQYF
>-|TRBV10-3|-|TRBJ2-1
TGTGCCCTTGGAGGGGGGGCGGTCAATGAGCAGTTCTTC
CALGGGAVNEQFF
>TRBD1|TRBV4-3|-|TRBJ2-7
TGCGCCAGCAGCCAAGATCGGACAGGGATCTTCTACGAGCAGTACTTC
CASSQDRTGIFYEQYF
>-|TRBV27|few|TRBJ2-3
TGTGCCAGCAGTTCTTCCTCCTGGGGAAGCACAGATACGCAGTATTTT
CASSSSSWGSTDTQYF
>-|TRBV19|-|TRBJ1-2
TGTGCCAGTAGTAGGGGCCTCGGCTCTAACTATGGCTACACCTTC
CASSRGLGSNYGYTF
>-|TRBV23-1|-|TRBJ2-7
TGCGCCAGCAGTCAAATGGGGACCTACGAGCAGTACTTC
CASSQMGTYEQYF
>TRBD1|TRBV9|-|TRBJ2-1
TGTGCCAGCAGCGACAAACTGGGACAGGGGTACAATGAGCAGTTCTTC
CASSDKLGQGYNEQFF
>-|TRBV7-6|-|TRBJ2-5
TGTGCCAGCAGCCCATACCAAGCACAAGAAGAGACCCAGTACTTC
CASSPYQAQEETQYF
>-|TRBV19|-|TRBJ1-5
TGTGCCAGTAGTATCTCCCCCGTTAGTCAGCCCCAGCATTTT
CASSISPVSQPQHF
>-|TRBV5-1|-|TRBJ1-1
TGCGCCAGCAGCCTTGGGCCGGTGAACACTGAAGCTTTCTTT
CASSLGPVNTEAFF
>-|TRBV7-2|-|TRBJ2-7
TGTGCCAGCAGCACAAAAGGGAGCTCCTACGAGCAGTACTTC
CASSTKGSSYEQYF
>TRBD1|TRBV5-1|-|TRBJ2-4
TGCGCCAGCAGCGGGGGGGACAGGGGGCTGGACATTCAGTACTTC
CASSGGDRGLDIQYF
>-|TRBV2|-|TRBJ2-7
TGTGCCAGCAGTGACCCCTCTCTGAAAGAGCAGTACTTC
CASSDPSLKEQYF
>TRBD2|TRBV13|-|TRBJ2-1
TGTGCCAGCAGCTTAGCGGCGGGGGGGCGGTATAATGAGCAGTTCTTC
CASSLAAGGRYNEQFF
>-|TRBV14|-|TRBJ1-1
TGTGCCAGCAGCCAAGTAGGGCGGAACACTGAAGCTTTCTTT
CASSQVGRNTEAFF